Each of the 5 T cell receptor beta chains below was sequenced from the same sample in a study of blood T cell repertoires in COVID-19. Some clones are missing from TCRdb's copy, which holds only in-frame ones; the method was immunoSEQ multiplex PCR. The sample records 40,000 to 60,000 clones, around 87% being singletons. The sequencing sample was made of peripheral blood. The receptors come from a woman of 80 years or more with COVID-19, enrolled during active disease.

The chain links TRBV19 to TRBJ1-6; weak D call: TRBD1 (5 bases). V lost 10 bases, J lost 0 bases, and 13 bases lay in between. This CDR3 is 15 amino acids long. In germline, CDR1 is LNHDA, CDR2 SQIVND (reference sequence). This CDR3 is CATKKDNSYNSPLHF. The CDR3, as DNA: TGTGCCACCAAGAAGGACAACTCCTATAATTCACCCCTCCACTTT.

V is TRBV3-1 (or the pseudogene TRBV3-2) and J is TRBJ1-4; D ambiguous. Germline lookup yields CDR1 LGHDT and CDR2 YNNKEL (reference sequence). V gave up 2 bases and J gave up 4 bases, with 5 bases separating them. This CDR3 has 13 residues. This chain's CDR3 is CASSQYSNEKLFF. CDR3 nucleotides: TGTGCCAGCAGCCAATACAGTAATGAAAAACTGTTTTTT.

The chain has TRBV30 and TRBJ1-5; D is unresolved. Germline V gene lookup returns CDR1 GTSNPN and CDR2 SVGIG (reference sequence). This CDR3 has 16 amino acids. The V end lost 1 base, the J end lost 0 bases, and 13 bases lay between the germline ends. The CDR3: CAWSAALAVSNQPQHF. The DNA of the CDR3 is TGTGCCTGGAGTGCGGCCCTAGCAGTTAGCAATCAGCCCCAGCATTTT.

In nucleotides, the CDR3 is TGTGCCAGCAGCTCACAGGGGTCTCGAGGAAACACCATATATTTT. This sequence encodes CASSSQGSRGNTIYF. The chain couples TRBV7-6 to TRBJ1-3, with 7 bases lining up with TRBD1. The V gene end was trimmed by 4 bases and the J gene end by 4 bases; junction bases not matched to a gene: 7. The CDR3 is 15 residues long. The germline V gene has CDR1 SGHVS and CDR2 FNYEAQ.

This clone appeared a single time. The junction shows a germline mismatch at one end, possibly a read error. This chain joins TRBV2 and TRBJ1-1; tentatively, D is TRBD1 (5 bases). The CDR3 spans 14 residues. From germline, CDR1 is SNHLY and CDR2 FYNNEI. The CDR3 here is CASTESGLGTEAFF. The CDR3 DNA is TGTGCCAGCACTGAATCAGGGCTGGGCACTGAAGCTTTCTTT.